The 27 T cell receptor beta chains reported below all come from one sample, sequenced in a study of radiotherapy plus CTLA-4 blockade in lung cancer. Method: immunoSEQ multiplex PCR; TCRdb's copy keeps in-frame clones and lacks some. The sample lists over 80,000 clones, under 85% occurring once. This specimen consisted of peripheral blood, obtained from a patient treated with radiotherapy plus ipilimumab. Receptors were obtained from a human donor with non-small cell lung cancer who had stable disease on radiotherapy plus ipilimumab.

CDR3: CASSMHRSSNQPQHF. In nucleotides, the CDR3 is TGTGCCAGTAGTATGCACCGGAGCTCCAATCAGCCCCAGCATTTT. The chain combines TRBV19 with TRBJ1-5, with D uncertain. Germline loops: CDR1 LNHDA, CDR2 SQIVND (reference sequence). Trimming left V 3 bases short and J 3 bases short, with 12 bases between. This CDR3 spans 15 amino acids.

This chain uses TRBV18 with TRBJ1-4; D unresolved. Trimming pared 1 base from V and 5 bases from J, leaving 11 bases between. Germline CDR1 reads KGHSH; CDR2 reads LQKENI. The CDR3 runs to 15 residues. The CDR3 DNA is TGTGCCAGCTCACCACGCGACGTAAGGAATGAAAAACTGTTTTTT. It yields the protein CASSPRDVRNEKLFF.

The CDR3 spells CASRIAGGSYNEQFF. DNA for the CDR3: TGTGCCAGCAGAATAGCGGGAGGCTCCTACAATGAGCAGTTCTTC. The chain recombines TRBV6-5 with TRBJ2-1, with 10 bases aligning to TRBD2. The junction had 2 bases not matched to a gene; V was cut back by 6 bases and J by 0 bases. The CDR3 consists of 15 residues. CDR1 is MNHEY, CDR2 SVGAGI, per germline.

J is TRBJ2-3 and V is TRBV7-3; the D gene is possibly TRBD1 (5 bases). Germline V CDR1 and CDR2: SGHTA, FQGTGA. The CDR3 covers 14 residues. The ends were cut back, 4 bases at V and 1 base at J, with 9 bases in the middle. CDR3 amino acids: CASSSGIGTDTQYF. In nucleotides, the CDR3 is TGTGCCAGCAGCTCAGGGATAGGCACAGATACGCAGTATTTT.

V and J are TRBV7-2 and TRBJ2-2, with D uncertain. There are 14 residues in the CDR3. V was cut by 5 bases and J by 0 bases, with 7 bases left in between. From germline, CDR1 is SGHTA and CDR2 FQGNSA. CDR3 in amino acids: CASSLTSNTGELFF. Here the CDR3 DNA reads TGTGCCAGCAGCCTCACATCGAACACCGGGGAGCTGTTTTTT. Full variable domain (remainder filled in from reference TRBV7-2 and TRBJ2-2): GAGVSQSPSNKVTEKGKDVELRCDPISGHTALYWYRQSLGQGLEFLIYFQGNSAPDKSGLPSDRFSAERTGGSVSTLTIQRTQQEDSAVYLCASSLTSNTGELFFGEGSRLTVL.

The chain uses TRBV27 and TRBJ2-1; D is tentatively TRBD1 or TRBD2 (5 bases each). This CDR3 is 15 amino acids long. Germline V gene sequence: CDR1 MNHEY, CDR2 SMNVEV (reference sequence). Trimming stripped 5 bases from V and 9 bases from J, with 20 bases between. The CDR3 is CASSLGPQGAREQFF. In DNA form, the CDR3 reads TGTGCCAGCAGTCTGGGACCTCAAGGGGCGCGTGAGCAGTTCTTC.

The genes are TRBV19 and TRBJ1-6, with unresolved D. In germline, CDR1 is LNHDA, CDR2 SQIVND (reference sequence). This CDR3 region has 14 residues. V was pared by 7 bases and J by 6 bases, with 13 bases between. The CDR3 nucleotides are TGTGCCAGTAACCCCAGAGAGATTAATTCACCCCTCCACTTT. Amino acids: CASNPREINSPLHF. Complete variable domain (other parts from reference TRBV19 and TRBJ1-6): DGGITQSPKYLFRKEGQNVTLSCEQNLNHDAMYWYRQDPGQGLRLIYYSQIVNDFQKGDIAEGYSVSREKKESFPLTVTSAQKNPTAFYLCASNPREINSPLHFGNGTRLTVT.

The V gene is TRBV19, the J gene TRBJ1-5; the D is unclear. Deletions cut 2 bases from V and 5 bases from J, with 10 bases between. The CDR3 sequence is 14 residues long. The germline V gene encodes CDR1 LNHDA and CDR2 SQIVND (reference sequence). In DNA form, the CDR3 reads TGTGCCAGTAGTATACCCGGGCCGTATCAGCCCCAGCATTTT. It is translated as CASSIPGPYQPQHF. Full variable domain (remainder filled in from reference TRBV19 and TRBJ1-5): DGGITQSPKYLFRKEGQNVTLSCEQNLNHDAMYWYRQDPGQGLRLIYYSQIVNDFQKGDIAEGYSVSREKKESFPLTVTSAQKNPTAFYLCASSIPGPYQPQHFGDGTRLSIL.

V usage is TRBV5-1 and J usage is TRBJ2-7; 8 bases match TRBD2. Germline-derived CDR1 and CDR2 are SGHRS and YFSETQ. This CDR3 is built from 15 residues. The V gene end was trimmed by 4 bases and the J gene end by 4 bases; junction bases not matched to a gene: 10. The DNA of the CDR3 is TGCGCCAGCAGCCCAACTAGCGGCCAAATGTACGAGCAGTACTTC. This encodes CASSPTSGQMYEQYF.

The rearrangement links TRBV5-1 to TRBJ2-5; 7 bases are shared with TRBD1. The J call may be faulty, since TRBJ2-7 better matches the DNA end. Germline-derived CDR1 and CDR2 are SGHRS and YFSETQ. The CDR3 spans 12 residues. The CDR3 loop reads CASSIRQGEQYF. The CDR3 DNA follows: TGCGCCAGCAGCATACGACAGGGCGAGCAGTACTTC.

This chain connects TRBV27 to TRBJ1-1, with unresolved D. Germline values: CDR1 MNHEY, CDR2 SMNVEV (reference sequence). V was shortened by 0 bases and J by 4 bases, with 12 bases between the two germline ends. CDR3 size: 15 residues. The CDR3 reads CASSLSGTDGTEAFF. In nucleotides, the CDR3 is TGTGCCAGCAGTTTATCTGGTACCGACGGCACTGAAGCTTTCTTT.

The chain couples TRBV19 to TRBJ2-7; maybe TRBD2 (5 bases). This CDR3 spans 15 amino acids. Trimming shortened V by 4 bases and J by 2 bases, and 15 bases separated the two germline ends. The germline gives CDR1 LNHDA, CDR2 SQIVND (reference sequence). Here the CDR3 DNA reads TGTGCCAGTAGTAGAGATCGGCTAGCAACCTACGAGCAGTACTTC. Protein sequence: CASSRDRLATYEQYF.

In its sample, this clone was seen a few times. The genes are TRBV19 and TRBJ1-5, with no clear D. The V and J ends lost 0 bases and 6 bases respectively, with 6 bases between them. Germline-derived CDR1 and CDR2 are LNHDA and SQIVND (reference sequence). This CDR3 is built from 13 residues. Here the CDR3 reads CASSIDRGQPQHF. In DNA form, the CDR3 reads TGTGCCAGTAGTATAGATCGGGGTCAGCCCCAGCATTTT.

This chain connects TRBV7-8 to TRBJ2-3, with D tentatively TRBD1 or TRBD2 (5 bases each). The CDR3 extends over 13 amino acids. Per germline, CDR1 SGHVS and CDR2 FQNEAQ. V dropped 8 bases and J dropped 4 bases, with 13 bases sitting between them. The CDR3 nucleotides read TGTGCCAGCCGATTCGTGGGGGCAGATACGCAGTATTTT. Residues: CASRFVGADTQYF.

Written as DNA, the CDR3 is TGCGCCAGCAGAGACACAGGGAAATCCTACGAGCAGTACTTC. As protein: CASRDTGKSYEQYF. The chain uses TRBV10-2 and TRBJ2-7; tentatively, D is TRBD1 (6 bases). V lost 6 bases and J lost 1, with 13 bases in between. The germline V gene encodes CDR1 WSHSY and CDR2 SAAADI. The CDR3 has 14 residues.

The chain carries TRBV28 and TRBJ2-7; perhaps TRBD2 as D (6 bases). Germline CDR1 reads MDHEN; CDR2 reads SYDVKM. The V end lost 5 bases, the J end lost 5 bases, and 19 bases lay between the germline ends. The CDR3 totals 15 residues. CDR3 coding DNA: TGTGCCAGCAGTGGGACTCAAAGTCATAGTGACGAGCAGTACTTC. Amino acids: CASSGTQSHSDEQYF.

The chain joins TRBV19 to TRBJ2-3; D ambiguous. Germline V gives CDR1 LNHDA, CDR2 SQIVND (reference sequence). The CDR3 extends over 15 amino acids. The V end was cut by 2 bases, the J end by 6 bases, with 15 bases between. CDR3 region: CASSITVQPGDTQYF. CDR3 DNA: TGTGCCAGTAGTATAACCGTCCAACCTGGGGATACGCAGTATTTT.

The chain carries TRBV19 and TRBJ2-1; 11 bases are shared with TRBD2. CDR3 length equals 13 residues. The V gene end was trimmed by 7 bases and the J gene end by 9 bases; junction bases not matched to a gene: 5. Germline assignment: CDR1 LNHDA and CDR2 SQIVND (reference sequence). The CDR3 region has the DNA TGTGCCAGTACTAGCGGGGGGATAAGTGAGCAGTTCTTC. This translates into CASTSGGISEQFF. The whole variable domain, filled in from reference TRBV19 and TRBJ2-1, reads DGGITQSPKYLFRKEGQNVTLSCEQNLNHDAMYWYRQDPGQGLRLIYYSQIVNDFQKGDIAEGYSVSREKKESFPLTVTSAQKNPTAFYLCASTSGGISEQFFGPGTRLTVL.

This rearrangement joins TRBV7-3 to TRBJ2-7; TRBD1 matches at 8 bases. Germline V lookup: CDR1 SGHTA, CDR2 FQGTGA. The V segment lost 3 bases and the J segment 6 bases; nucleotides outside the gene matches: 4. The CDR3 runs to 13 residues. CDR3 sequence reads: CASSFNTGGEQYF. The DNA for the CDR3 is TGTGCCAGCAGCTTCAACACAGGGGGCGAGCAGTACTTC. The full variable domain, with the rest looked up from reference TRBV7-3 and TRBJ2-7, is GAGVSQTPSNKVTEKGKYVELRCDPISGHTALYWYRQSLGQGPEFLIYFQGTGAADDSGLPNDRFFAVRPEGSVSTLKIQRTERGDSAVYLCASSFNTGGEQYFGPGTRLTVT.

The J gene is TRBJ1-2, the V gene TRBV5-6; 11 nucleotides match TRBD1. J was trimmed by 8 bases and V by 4 bases; bases with no gene match: 7. The CDR3 loop spans 14 amino acids. CDR1 SGHDT and CDR2 YYEEEE come from the germline V gene. The DNA for the CDR3 is TGTGCCAGCAGCCAGGACAGGGGGCGCAGGGGCTACACCTTC. This encodes CASSQDRGRRGYTF.

This chain connects TRBV14 to TRBJ2-1; TRBD1 matches 9 bases. V shed 4 bases and J 2 bases; nucleotides not matched to a gene: 6. The CDR3 is made up of 16 amino acids. The germline V gene has CDR1 SGHDN and CDR2 FVKESK. CDR3 in DNA: TGTGCCAGCAGCCCTCCGGGACAGGGAACCTACAATGAGCAGTTCTTC. Its protein is CASSPPGQGTYNEQFF.

The chain uses TRBV4-1 and TRBJ2-7; the match to TRBD1 covers 7 bases. Germline trimming cut 2 bases from V and 5 bases from J; bases unmatched to any gene: 6. The CDR3 is 14 amino acids. CDR1 and CDR2 from the germline V gene are MGHRA and YSYEKL. CDR3 nucleotides: TGCGCCAGCAGCCAAACAGGGGTTCCGAACGAGCAGTACTTC. Protein product: CASSQTGVPNEQYF.

This clone showed up just once. The genes are TRBV2 and TRBJ2-7, with TRBD2 matching 8 bases. Germline CDR1 reads SNHLY; CDR2 reads FYNNEI. J gave up 0 bases and V 4 bases, and 2 bases lay outside the gene matches. This CDR3 comprises 14 residues. The CDR3 loop reads CASSVSGGSYEQYF. CDR3 coding DNA: TGTGCCAGCAGTGTGAGCGGGGGCTCCTACGAGCAGTACTTC.

This rearrangement joins TRBV6-5 to TRBJ1-6; tentative D call: TRBD1 (5 bases). V was pared by 2 bases and J by 5 bases, with 10 bases between. Looked up from germline, CDR1 is MNHEY and CDR2 is SVGAGI. This CDR3 region has 15 residues. CDR3 bases: TGTGCCAGCAGTTACGGTCAGGGTCATAATTCACCCCTCCACTTT. This codes for CASSYGQGHNSPLHF.

V gene TRBV27 combines with J gene TRBJ1-2; D may be TRBD1 (6 bases). The V gene lost 5 bases and the J gene lost 8 bases, with 12 bases spanning the gap. Germline CDR1 reads MNHEY; CDR2 reads SMNVEV (reference sequence). This CDR3 has 12 amino acids. The CDR3 sequence is CASSAQGQGYTF. CDR3 nucleotides: TGTGCCAGCAGTGCACAGGGTCAGGGCTACACCTTC.

The genes are TRBV5-8 and TRBJ1-5; possible D gene TRBD1, 6 bases. Germline V gene data show CDR1 as SGHTS and CDR2 as YDEGEE. Trimming took off 2 bases at V and 6 bases at J, with 15 bases between the two ends. The CDR3 runs to 15 residues. Here the CDR3 reads CASSLGGRQGQPQHF. The DNA for the CDR3 is TGTGCCAGCAGCTTAGGGGGGCGGCAGGGTCAGCCCCAGCATTTT.

The V call is TRBV15, the J call TRBJ2-1; TRBD1 aligns across 7 bases. V lost 4 bases, J lost 5 bases, and 8 bases stayed unmatched. The CDR3 has 15 amino acids. Germline V CDR1 and CDR2: LNHNV, YYDKDF (reference sequence). CDR3 in amino acids: CATSNRDSANNEQFF. CDR3 DNA: TGTGCCACCAGCAACCGGGACAGTGCTAACAATGAGCAGTTCTTC.